This TCR beta chain was observed in a study of patients and donors after allogeneic stem cell transplantation. J gave up 1 base and V 5 bases, and 8 bases lay outside the gene matches. CDR3 size: 16 residues. Via MiXCR, TCRdb re-called the RT-PCR reads, giving one row per CDR3 protein. The sample yields roughly 960,000 distinct CDR3 sequences, 15% to 20% seen once. This rearrangement joins TRBV12-3 or TRBV12-4 to TRBJ2-3, with 8 positions matching TRBD1. The sequence came from a human donor who was either an allogeneic HSCT recipient or a stem cell or donor lymphocyte infusion donor (not recorded which). It is not recorded whose cells these are; they may come from a transplant donor. The sequenced material came from blood, either unsorted or a sorted T cell fraction (not recorded which). The CDR3 loop reads CASSPPRQGRTDTQYF. CDR3 bases: TGTGCCAGCAGTCCACCCCGACAGGGGCGCACAGATACGCAGTATTTT.